Sequencing of this TCR beta chain was carried out in a study of blood T cell repertoires in COVID-19. Study details: Samples representing acute and convalescent COVID-19 were sourced from the United States, Italy and Spain. T cells, B-cell-depleted T cells, or PBMCs provided the cDNA or gDNA that served as material.

Authors' processing steps: The assay estimated nucleated cells by amplifying reference gene primers. This table comes from immunoSEQ multiplex PCR, and its TCRdb copy is limited to in-frame clones, with some not included. Clone size and the V and J calls come from that table; the DNA yielded D and trimming. The sample comprises around 140,000 clones, roughly four fifths of which are singletons, and more than 1.5% rests with the top ten. This clone turned up a few times. Specimen: peripheral blood. The TCR originated in a human donor in a cohort sampled during active COVID-19.

This CDR3 reads CASSAPGQGSRIAANEQFF. The CDR3 DNA reads TGCGCCAGCAGCGCGCCGGGACAGGGGTCCCGGATTGCAGCCAATGAGCAGTTCTTC. The chain combines TRBV5-1 with TRBJ2-1, with 10 bases matching TRBD1. This CDR3 has 19 residues. The germline CDR1 and CDR2 sequences are SGHRS and YFSETQ. V lost 4 bases and J lost 6; bases outside the gene matches: 19.